The source of this TCR beta chain is a study of regulatory T cells in long-lasting Graves disease. Study-wide background: Prior antithyroid drug treatment in newly diagnosed Graves' patients lasted under 3 months.

With iRepertoire HTBI primers and Arm-PCR of CDR3 regions, TCR beta libraries were built. TCRdb reprocessed the multiplex PCR reads via MiXCR and lists one record per CDR3 protein. The sample carries about 330,000 distinct CDR3 sequences, around 16% recorded once. Germline assignment: CDR1 KGHSH and CDR2 LQKENI. The CDR3 is 16 amino acids. V shed 0 bases and J shed 1 base, with 12 bases lying between them. This clonotype was seen a handful of times. Time point indicated: newly diagnosed GD, antithyroid drugs for less than 3 months. The authors made the TCR library using RNA they extracted from PBMCs. Under American Thyroid Association guidelines, Graves' disease was diagnosed. The same data also contributed to another study, on T cells in Graves' hyperthyroidism and ophthalmopathy. From that report: Reasons for excluding patients were uncontrolled infection, other autoimmune disease, pregnancy or lactation.

The sequence came from a woman under 30 with Graves disease. V gene TRBV18 combines with J gene TRBJ1-1; D might be TRBD1 (5 bases). This specimen was peripheral blood mononuclear cells (PBMCs), taken at new diagnosis, from a patient treated with antithyroid drugs. The CDR3 is CASSPPARVQNTEAFF. The CDR3 bases are TGTGCCAGCTCACCACCGGCCAGGGTTCAGAACACTGAAGCTTTCTTT.